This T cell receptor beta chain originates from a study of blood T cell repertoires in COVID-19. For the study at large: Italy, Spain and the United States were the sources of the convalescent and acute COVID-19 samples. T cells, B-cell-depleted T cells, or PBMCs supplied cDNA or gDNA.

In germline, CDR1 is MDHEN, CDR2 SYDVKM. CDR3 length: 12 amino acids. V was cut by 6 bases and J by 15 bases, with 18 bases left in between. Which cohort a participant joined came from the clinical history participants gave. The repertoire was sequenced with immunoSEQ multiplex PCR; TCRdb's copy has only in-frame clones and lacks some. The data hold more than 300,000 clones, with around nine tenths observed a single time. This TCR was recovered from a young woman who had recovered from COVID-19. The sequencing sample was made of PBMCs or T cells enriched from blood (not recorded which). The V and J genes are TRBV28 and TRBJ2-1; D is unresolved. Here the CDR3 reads CASSLGPTRVFF. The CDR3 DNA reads TGTGCCAGCAGCCTCGGCCCTACCCGGGTGTTCTTC. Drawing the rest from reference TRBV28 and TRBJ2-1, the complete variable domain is DVKVTQSSRYLVKRTGEKVFLECVQDMDHENMFWYRQDPGLGLRLIYFSYDVKMKEKGDIPEGYSVSREKKERFSLILESASTNQTSMYLCASSLGPTRVFFGPGTRLTVL.